Listed below are T cell receptor beta chains from one sample, sequenced in a study of control samples from healthy donors and cancer patients. Repertoires were generated with immunoSEQ multiplex PCR, while TCRdb's copy carries only in-frame clones and drops some. Among under 450,000 clones listed, approximately 90% were seen once. Sample: PBMCs. These TCRs come from a middle-aged man with head and neck cancer. CDR3s include the opening cysteine and the closing phenylalanine or tryptophan. Each record gives: V gene, D gene, J gene, clone size, CDR3 protein, CDR3 DNA. The D gene is left open where the match is weak. Clone size is given for some rows only: seen once, a few or many times, or a class if the clone is expanded.

V gene: TRBV7-2
D gene: TRBD1
J gene: TRBJ1-5
clone size: .
CDR3 protein: CASSARTGDGNQPQHF
CDR3 DNA: TGTGCCAGCAGCGCAAGGACAGGGGATGGCAATCAGCCCCAGCATTTT

V gene: TRBV4-1
D gene: TRBD2
J gene: TRBJ2-1
clone size: .
CDR3 protein: CASSQGEGTDEQFF
CDR3 DNA: TGCGCCAGCAGCCAAGGGGAGGGGACCGATGAGCAGTTCTTC

V gene: TRBV20-1
D gene: .
J gene: TRBJ1-4
clone size: .
CDR3 protein: CSARNNEKLFF
CDR3 DNA: TGCAGTGCTCGGAATAATGAAAAACTGTTTTTT

V gene: TRBV28
D gene: .
J gene: TRBJ2-4
clone size: .
CDR3 protein: CATVEELLAKNIQYF
CDR3 DNA: TGTGCCACCGTCGAGGAACTTCTAGCCAAAAACATTCAGTACTTC

V gene: TRBV19
D gene: .
J gene: TRBJ1-1
clone size: .
CDR3 protein: CASSKERDTEAFF
CDR3 DNA: TGTGCCAGTAGTAAGGAAAGGGACACTGAAGCTTTCTTT

V gene: TRBV19
D gene: .
J gene: TRBJ1-1
clone size: .
CDR3 protein: CASSIWGNTEAFF
CDR3 DNA: TGTGCCAGTAGTATCTGGGGGAACACTGAAGCTTTCTTT

V gene: TRBV19
D gene: .
J gene: TRBJ2-2
clone size: .
CDR3 protein: CASSIWTGELFF
CDR3 DNA: TGTGCCAGTAGTATCTGGACCGGGGAGCTGTTTTTT

V gene: TRBV9
D gene: .
J gene: TRBJ1-2
clone size: .
CDR3 protein: CASSVAGIANYGYTF
CDR3 DNA: TGTGCCAGCAGCGTAGCGGGGATAGCTAACTATGGCTACACCTTC

V gene: TRBV6-1
D gene: .
J gene: TRBJ1-1
clone size: once
CDR3 protein: CASSEVGGMNTEAFF
CDR3 DNA: TGTGCCAGCAGTGAAGTAGGCGGTATGAACACTGAAGCTTTCTTT

V gene: TRBV5-1
D gene: TRBD1
J gene: TRBJ1-1
clone size: .
CDR3 protein: CASSFRTGPNTEAFF
CDR3 DNA: TGCGCCAGCAGCTTTCGGACAGGGCCGAACACTGAAGCTTTCTTT

V gene: TRBV2
D gene: .
J gene: TRBJ1-2
clone size: .
CDR3 protein: CASSGQAGSYGYTF
CDR3 DNA: TGTGCCAGCAGTGGACAGGCCGGGAGCTATGGCTACACCTTC

V gene: TRBV24-1
D gene: TRBD1
J gene: TRBJ1-2
clone size: once
CDR3 protein: CATSDRGQGIYGYTF
CDR3 DNA: TGTGCCACCAGTGACCGGGGACAGGGGATATATGGTTACACCTTC

V gene: TRBV9
D gene: .
J gene: TRBJ2-5
clone size: .
CDR3 protein: CASGSDPRAETQYF
CDR3 DNA: TGTGCCAGCGGCAGCGACCCTCGGGCGGAGACCCAGTACTTC

V gene: TRBV30
D gene: .
J gene: TRBJ2-2
clone size: .
CDR3 protein: CAWSVRRDTGELFF
CDR3 DNA: TGTGCCTGGAGTGTACGGAGGGACACCGGGGAGCTGTTTTTT

V gene: TRBV12-5
D gene: .
J gene: TRBJ2-7
clone size: .
CDR3 protein: CASALDSPYEQYF
CDR3 DNA: TGTGCTAGTGCCTTGGACAGTCCCTACGAGCAGTACTTC